Below are 10 T cell receptor beta chains sequenced from a single sample in a study of prognosis after radiotherapy for stage I lung cancer. Two-round multiplex PCR on genomic DNA was the method by which TCR beta CDR3 was amplified. Individual primers that were specific to each TRBV and TRBJ gene served in first-round PCR. MiXCR, run by TCRdb on the multiplex PCR reads, gives a single entry per CDR3 protein. The data show about 16,000 distinct CDR3 sequences, around 42% seen once. The specimen comprised PBMCs, sampled before or after stereotactic body radiation therapy (not recorded which). All receptors derive from a donor over 45 with non-small cell lung cancer.

By share, this clonotype ranks as medium-sized. The genes are TRBV6-1 and TRBJ2-2, with D perhaps TRBD2 (5 bases). Trimming removed 4 bases at V and 6 bases at J, with 12 bases between. The CDR3 extends over 14 amino acids. Germline V gene lookup returns CDR1 MNHNS and CDR2 SASEGT. The CDR3 spells CASSAWTGAGELFF. The CDR3 nucleotides read TGTGCCAGCAGTGCCTGGACTGGGGCCGGGGAGCTGTTTTTT.

This clonotype was recorded many times. The chain links TRBV12-3 or TRBV12-4 to TRBJ1-5, with D possibly TRBD1 on 5 matching bases. The CDR3 consists of 15 residues. Deletions cut 3 bases from V and 4 bases from J, with 13 bases between. The CDR3 bases are TGTGCCAGCAGTTTGGGGGTTGGAGAGAATCAGCCCCAGCATTTT. Translation gives CASSLGVGENQPQHF.

The J gene is TRBJ1-3, the V gene TRBV20-1; D might be TRBD1 (5 bases). This CDR3 spans 13 amino acids. Germline loops: CDR1 DFQATT, CDR2 SNEGSKA (reference sequence). Trimming took off 5 bases at V and 4 bases at J, with 12 bases between the two ends. In DNA form, the CDR3 reads TGCAGTGCTTGGACGGGGGAGGGAAACACCATATATTTT. Translating gives CSAWTGEGNTIYF.

V and J are TRBV24-1 and TRBJ2-1; the match to TRBD2 covers 8 bases. The CDR3 has 16 residues. CDR1 and CDR2 (germline): KGHDR, SFDVKD. Trimming took 4 bases from V and 1 from J; bases not matched to a gene: 5. DNA of the CDR3: TGTGCCACCAGTGACGCGGGGGGTTCGTCCTACAATGAGCAGTTCTTC. It codes for CATSDAGGSSYNEQFF.

Details on this clonotype: The junction does not match germline at one end; this may be a read error. The rearrangement links TRBV6-2 or TRBV6-3 to TRBJ1-5, with D unresolved. The CDR3 runs 14 residues. Germline V gene data show CDR1 as MNHEY and CDR2 as SVGEGT. The CDR3, as DNA: TGTGCCAGCAACGACCCAGGAAGAAATCAGCCCCAGCATTTC. Its translation is CASNDPGRNQPQHF.

The chain has TRBV6-1 and TRBJ2-3; 10 bases are shared with TRBD2. J was trimmed by 8 bases and V by 5 bases; bases with no gene match: 19. Germline V CDR1 and CDR2: MNHNS, SASEGT. The CDR3 sequence is 18 residues long. Here the CDR3 reads CASSPRGALAGAGGTQYF. For the CDR3, the DNA is TGTGCCAGCAGTCCCCGGGGGGCTCTAGCGGGGGCAGGAGGTACGCAGTATTTT.

This clonotype was seen many times. This sequence joins TRBV6-1 and TRBJ1-1; 8 bases are shared with TRBD1. The CDR3 is made up of 12 amino acids. Germline V gene data show CDR1 as MNHNS and CDR2 as SASEGT. Trimming took 5 bases from V and 9 from J; bases not matched to a gene: 5. This CDR3 reads CASSQDRVKAFF. The CDR3 DNA follows: TGTGCCAGCAGTCAGGACAGGGTGAAAGCTTTCTTT.

Worth noting for this clonotype: With a much larger clone just one base away, this may be a read error. This rearrangement joins TRBV7-3 to TRBJ2-3, with D possibly called TRBD1 or TRBD2 (5 bases each). The V and J ends lost 3 bases and 7 bases respectively, with 14 bases between them. CDR3 length equals 14 residues. Germline values: CDR1 SGHTA, CDR2 FQGTGA. The CDR3 nucleotides read TGTGCCAGCAGCTTCCTAGCAAGGGGATATACGCAGTATTTT. Amino acid sequence: CASSFLARGYTQYF.

Remarks on this clonotype: A single base separates this from a much larger clone, so it may be a read error. The chain carries TRBV15 and TRBJ2-5; 10 positions agree with TRBD2. The CDR3 length is 17 residues. Germline lookup yields CDR1 LNHNV and CDR2 YYDKDF (reference sequence). CDR3: CASSRERSGRASETQYF. In DNA form, the CDR3 reads TGTGCCTCCAGCAGAGAGAGGAGCGGGAGGGCCTCAGAGACCCAGTACTTC.

The chain carries TRBV30 and TRBJ1-6, with D possibly being TRBD1 (5 bases). Trimming took 4 bases from V and 3 from J, leaving 16 bases between them. CDR1 and CDR2 (germline): GTSNPN, SVGIG (reference sequence). The length of the CDR3 is 16 residues. The CDR3 DNA sequence: TGTGCCTGGACCCAGAGGGGTTTGTACTATAATTCACCCCTCCACTTT. It specifies CAWTQRGLYYNSPLHF.